These T cell receptor beta chains were read from a single sample in a study of cytomegalovirus exposure and HLA in healthy donors. The repertoire was sequenced with immunoSEQ multiplex PCR; TCRdb's copy has only in-frame clones and lacks some. Of about 160,000 clones in the sample, 80% to 90% were seen once. The sequenced material came from PBMCs. The receptors were gathered from a woman younger than 30 in good health and CMV-seronegative. The CDR3 runs from the conserved cysteine through the conserved F or W. D genes are given only for firm matches. Only some rows state a clone size, as once, few, many or a class for expanded clones.

V gene	D gene	clone size	J gene	CDR3 DNA	CDR3 protein
TRBV27	-	-	TRBJ2-3	TGTGCCAGCAGTTTTTATTCTCCCTTTGAGGAAACAGATACGCAGTATTTT	CASSFYSPFEETDTQYF
TRBV25-1	-	-	TRBJ1-4	TGTGCCACCTCTCCCGCAACTAATGAAAAACTGTTTTTT	CATSPATNEKLFF
TRBV2	-	-	TRBJ2-2	TGTGCCAGCAGTGAACTTGAGCCGTTCACCGGGGAGCTGTTTTTT	CASSELEPFTGELFF
TRBV29-1	-	-	TRBJ1-5	TGCAGCGTTGTTACAGGAGAAGGACAGCCCCAGCATTTT	CSVVTGEGQPQHF
TRBV10-3	-	-	TRBJ2-5	TGTGCCATCAGTGAGTCGGGCAAAATCGGCCTAGAGACCCAGTACTTC	CAISESGKIGLETQYF
TRBV19	-	-	TRBJ1-1	TGTGCCAGTAGTGCCGAACACAGGGTTCCGAACACTGAAGCTTTCTTT	CASSAEHRVPNTEAFF
TRBV27	TRBD1	-	TRBJ2-2	TGTGCCAGCAGTGGACAGGGGGGGACCGGGGAGCTGTTTTTT	CASSGQGGTGELFF
TRBV19	-	-	TRBJ1-2	TGTGCCAGTACCCAGACAAATTACTATGGCTACACCTTC	CASTQTNYYGYTF
TRBV28	-	-	TRBJ2-7	TGTGCCAGCCTAGGCTCGCCAGTACCCTACGAGCAGTACTTC	CASLGSPVPYEQYF
TRBV27	-	-	TRBJ2-1	TGTGCCAGCAGTAAGGGGACACCGAGGGTCAATGAGCAGTTCTTC	CASSKGTPRVNEQFF
TRBV27	TRBD1	-	TRBJ1-6	TGTGCCAGCAGGCTTTCTTCACAGGGGAGCTCCTATAATTCACCCCTCCACTTT	CASRLSSQGSSYNSPLHF
TRBV5-8	-	-	TRBJ2-7	TGTGCCAGCAGCTTATACAGATTCTCCTACGAGCAGTACTTC	CASSLYRFSYEQYF
TRBV19	TRBD2	-	TRBJ2-7	TGTGCCAGTAGTCATAAGGCGGGGGGCTACGAGCAGTACTTC	CASSHKAGGYEQYF
TRBV27	-	-	TRBJ2-2	TGTGCCAGCAGTTTAAGGGGAATAGCCGGGGAGCTGTTTTTT	CASSLRGIAGELFF
TRBV5-1	-	-	TRBJ1-3	TGCGCCAGCAGCTTGACACAAACAACTGGAAACACCATATATTTT	CASSLTQTTGNTIYF
TRBV19	TRBD2	-	TRBJ2-1	TGTGCCAGTAGTGCCGGAACTAGCGGGAGTATCTACAATGAGCAGTTCTTC	CASSAGTSGSIYNEQFF
TRBV6-1	-	-	TRBJ1-6	TGTGCCAGCAGTGAAAATAGTGTAAGAGGGTTCAATAATTCACCCCTCCACTTT	CASSENSVRGFNNSPLHF
TRBV15	-	-	TRBJ2-7	TGTGCCACCAGCAGACGGGACGGACAGCCCTCCTACGAGCAGTACTTC	CATSRRDGQPSYEQYF
TRBV28	-	-	TRBJ1-2	TGTGCCAGCAGTGAGGGACTGAATGGCTACACCTTC	CASSEGLNGYTF
TRBV29-1	-	-	TRBJ2-5	TGCAGCGTTCGTAGACAGGACAGCCAAGAGACCCAGTACTTC	CSVRRQDSQETQYF
TRBV6-6	TRBD2	-	TRBJ2-7	TGTGCCAGCAGACCTACGCATACTAGCGCCGAGCAGTACTTC	CASRPTHTSAEQYF
TRBV6-5	-	-	TRBJ1-2	TGTGCCAGCAGTCCCCTCCAGGCCTATGGCTACACCTTC	CASSPLQAYGYTF
TRBV6-5	TRBD1	few	TRBJ2-2	TGTGCCAGCAGCGGGACAGGACACACCGGGGAGCTGTTTTTT	CASSGTGHTGELFF
TRBV5-1	-	-	TRBJ2-1	TGCGCCAGCAGCTTGTTCGGCGGAGAATCTTACAATGAGCAGTTCTTC	CASSLFGGESYNEQFF
TRBV27	-	-	TRBJ1-2	TGTGCCAGCAAGACAGAGGAGGGGGGCTACACCTTC	CASKTEEGGYTF
TRBV19	TRBD1	-	TRBJ1-3	TGTGCCAGTCGGACAGGGACTGGAAACACCATATATTTT	CASRTGTGNTIYF
TRBV19	-	-	TRBJ1-5	TGTGCCAGTAGTATAGGGGGAGGGAGACAAGTCAATCAGCCCCAGCATTTT	CASSIGGGRQVNQPQHF
TRBV6-1	TRBD1	-	TRBJ2-5	TGTGCCAGCAGTGACACTCCGGGACAGGGAAGTCAAGAGCAGTACTTC	CASSDTPGQGSQEQYF
TRBV27	-	-	TRBJ2-7	TGTGCCAGCAGTTTATCCCCAGGGCTAGAGCAGTACTTC	CASSLSPGLEQYF
TRBV28	TRBD2	-	TRBJ2-7	TGTGCCAGCAGGCGGGGGGGCTCCTACGAGCAGTACTTC	CASRRGGSYEQYF
TRBV4-2	-	-	TRBJ2-1	TGTGCCAGCAGCCAAGATCTTCTGTACAATGAGCAGTTCTTC	CASSQDLLYNEQFF
TRBV4-1	TRBD1	-	TRBJ2-5	TGCGCCAGCGCCCGGGACAGGTGGGGGGAGACCCAGTACTTC	CASARDRWGETQYF
TRBV4-1	-	-	TRBJ1-1	TGCGCCAGCAGCCAAGAGGGCAGTTTGAACACTGAAGCTTTCTTT	CASSQEGSLNTEAFF
TRBV6-1	-	-	TRBJ1-2	TGTGCCAGCAGGGAGCAATTTTGGGGGGGCGAAGGCTACACCTTC	CASREQFWGGEGYTF
TRBV28	-	-	TRBJ1-1	TGTGCCAGCAGTTGGACATCCGGGAACACTGAAGCTTTCTTT	CASSWTSGNTEAFF
TRBV2	-	-	TRBJ1-5	TGTGCCAGCAGTGAGGACAGAGGCAATCAGCCCCAGCATTTT	CASSEDRGNQPQHF
TRBV5-1	-	-	TRBJ1-6	TGCGCCAGCAGCTTGGCCGGAGCCACGAATTCACCCCTCCACTTT	CASSLAGATNSPLHF
TRBV11-2	TRBD1	-	TRBJ2-7	TGTGCCAGCAGGCGTCCCGGGACAGGCTCCTACGAGCAGTACTTC	CASRRPGTGSYEQYF
TRBV28	TRBD2	-	TRBJ2-4	TGTGCCAGCAGTTTAGTCGCTAGCGGGACGGCGGGTGCCAAAAACATTCAGTACTTC	CASSLVASGTAGAKNIQYF
TRBV6-1	-	-	TRBJ2-1	TGTGCCAGCAGTGAGGGGGGATCCTACAATGAGCAGTTCTTC	CASSEGGSYNEQFF
TRBV7-8	TRBD2	-	TRBJ2-5	TGTGCCAGCAGCTTTCGAGCGGGAGTATCTGAGACCCAGTACTTC	CASSFRAGVSETQYF
TRBV7-8	-	-	TRBJ2-2	TGTGCCAGCAGCGCTCCACAGGTTAACACCGGGGAGCTGTTTTTT	CASSAPQVNTGELFF
TRBV2	TRBD1	-	TRBJ1-5	TGTGCCAGCAATGGACAGGAGACACAGCCCCAGCATTTT	CASNGQETQPQHF
TRBV7-8	-	-	TRBJ1-1	TGTGCCAGCAGCTTAGACAGCGGCCCGGGGACTGAAGCTTTCTTT	CASSLDSGPGTEAFF
TRBV19	-	-	TRBJ1-5	TGTGCCAGTAGTATAGGCGGGGACGGTCAGCCCCAGCATTTT	CASSIGGDGQPQHF
TRBV30	-	-	TRBJ2-5	TGTGCCTGGAGTGGAACTAGCAGGGAAACCCAGTACTTC	CAWSGTSRETQYF
TRBV19	-	-	TRBJ2-3	TGTGCCAGTAGTCCCGCCGGACAGTTCACAGATACGCAGTATTTT	CASSPAGQFTDTQYF
TRBV7-9	TRBD1	-	TRBJ1-6	TGTTCCAGCAGCCAACAGGGGGTACCCTATAATTCACCCCTCCACTTT	CSSSQQGVPYNSPLHF
TRBV28	TRBD2	-	TRBJ2-5	TGTGCCAGCAGCCATGGGGGACTAGCGGGGGCCGGAGAGACCCAGTACTTC	CASSHGGLAGAGETQYF
TRBV7-9	-	-	TRBJ2-7	TGTGCCAGCAGCCCCAGGGGAACCTACGAGCAGTACTTC	CASSPRGTYEQYF
TRBV29-1	-	-	TRBJ2-4	TGCAGCGTTGCGAAAACCGGGGGCAAAAACATTCAGTACTTC	CSVAKTGGKNIQYF